This TCR beta chain is from a study of tumor and adjacent non-tumor tissue in lung cancer. Notes on the study in general: Tumor tissue had significantly higher TCR diversity than normal lung. Patients with more diverse tumor TCRs had worse survival. Normal lung showed higher cumulative top 100 clone frequency than tumor.

The library came from three nested PCR rounds adapted from ARM-PCR protocols. TCRdb reprocessed the multiplex PCR reads via MiXCR and lists one record per CDR3 protein. The sample yields 80,000 or so distinct CDR3 sequences, approximately 81% seen once. A word on this clonotype: What it binds is not known. The junction shows a germline mismatch at one end, possibly a read error.

RNA was extracted from bulk tissue without any cell sorting. This non-tumor lung sample came from over 3 cm beyond the tumor edge. The sample taken for sequencing was distant non-tumor lung tissue. The TCR originated in a man aged 55 to 69 with non-small cell lung cancer.

The CDR3 here is CVSGLGRDRPDTQYF. The CDR3 DNA is TGTGTTAGTGGTCTGGGGAGAGACAGACCAGATACGCAGTATTTT. The rearrangement links TRBV12-5 to TRBJ2-3; D might be TRBD1 or TRBD2, each matching 5 bases. The CDR3 is made up of 15 amino acids. The germline gives CDR1 LGHNT, CDR2 FRNRAP. The whole variable domain, filled in from reference TRBV12-5 and TRBJ2-3, reads DARVTQTPRHKVTEMGQEVTMRCQPILGHNTVFWYRQTMMQGLELLAYFRNRAPLDDSGMPKDRFSAEMPDATLATLKIQPSEPRDSAVYFCVSGLGRDRPDTQYFGPGTRLTVL.